A selection of T cell receptor beta chains follows, all from one sample in a study of T cell responses to AZD1222 COVID-19 vaccine. Here immunoSEQ multiplex PCR was the method, and the copy in TCRdb shows in-frame clones only, minus some. The table has some 96,000 clones, 70% to 90% seen once. Sample: peripheral blood, taken on day 0 of AZD1222 vaccination. These TCRs come from an adult in good health. CDR3s include the opening cysteine and the closing phenylalanine or tryptophan. D genes are given only for firm matches. Some rows mark clone size as missing; the rest say once, few, many or name a class of expanded clone.

>14|.|TRBV18|TRBJ1-2|.
TGTGCCAGCTCACAGGGGACTCTTAACTATGGCTACACCTTC
CASSQGTLNYGYTF
>15|.|TRBV5-8|TRBJ2-6|.
TGTGCCAGCAGCTTGGTTACGGTGGGGGCCAACGTCCTGACTTTC
CASSLVTVGANVLTF
>13|.|TRBV11-2|TRBJ2-3|.
TGTGCCAGCAGCTTGGTGCCTGCCGATACGCAGTATTTT
CASSLVPADTQYF
>17|.|TRBV24-1|TRBJ2-1|.
TGTGCCACCAGTCGAGGATATGGTGGCGACCGATTCAATGAGCAGTTCTTC
CATSRGYGGDRFNEQFF
>15|.|TRBV28|TRBJ2-1|TRBD1
TGTGCCAGCAGCCCCGCGGGACAGGGGTACAATGAGCAGTTCTTC
CASSPAGQGYNEQFF
>18|few|TRBV11-3|TRBJ2-1|TRBD2
TGTGCCAGCAGCGCCACTAACCGACTAGCGGGAGGGCCGAATGAGCAGTTCTTC
CASSATNRLAGGPNEQFF
>16|.|TRBV7-3|TRBJ2-1|.
TGTGCCAGCAGCCCGGGGGCAGGGGGATCCTACAATGAGCAGTTCTTC
CASSPGAGGSYNEQFF
>15|once|TRBV25-1|TRBJ2-1|.
TGTGCCAGCAGTGAATTTCGATCTTATAACAATGAGCAGTTCTTC
CASSEFRSYNNEQFF
>14|.|TRBV19|TRBJ1-1|.
TGTGCCAGTAGTATTTACAGGGAAGTCACTGAAGCTTTCTTT
CASSIYREVTEAFF
>13|.|TRBV13|TRBJ2-3|.
TGTGCCAGCAGCTTACCAGGCACAGATACGCAGTATTTT
CASSLPGTDTQYF
>16|.|TRBV18|TRBJ1-2|TRBD1
TGTGCCAGCTCACCCAGCACAGGGGGTTACAACTATGGCTACACCTTC
CASSPSTGGYNYGYTF
>15|.|TRBV5-5|TRBJ2-7|.
TGTGCCAGCAGCCTAATAGCGGGACAGATCTACGAGCAGTACTTC
CASSLIAGQIYEQYF
>14|.|TRBV13|TRBJ1-1|.
TGTGCCAGCAGCTTAGGGCTGGGACTGAAAGAAGCTTTCTTT
CASSLGLGLKEAFF
>13|.|TRBV19|TRBJ1-2|.
TGTGCCATAGGAACTGGAAGCAACTATGGCTACACCTTC
CAIGTGSNYGYTF
>13|.|TRBV24-1|TRBJ2-1|.
TGTGCCACCAGTGCAGGGTCGAGGAATGAGCAGTTCTTC
CATSAGSRNEQFF
>16|.|TRBV28|TRBJ2-3|TRBD2
TGTGCCAGCAGCCCCGCCGGGACTAGCGAGACAGATACGCAGTATTTT
CASSPAGTSETDTQYF
>13|once|TRBV5-1|TRBJ1-1|.
TGCGCCAGCAGCCCATCGGGGGCGCGTGAAGCTTTCTTT
CASSPSGAREAFF
>12|.|TRBV19|TRBJ2-2|.
TGTGCCAGTAGTCCTCCTTCCGGGGAGCTGTTTTTT
CASSPPSGELFF
>14|.|TRBV28|TRBJ1-5|.
TGTGCCAGCAGAAACCCAGGAAGCAATCAGCCCCAGCATTTT
CASRNPGSNQPQHF
>13|.|TRBV2|TRBJ1-5|TRBD1
TGTGCCAGCAGTAGTGCCCGACAGGGGCCCCAGCATTTT
CASSSARQGPQHF
>13|.|TRBV5-4|TRBJ2-1|.
TGTGCCAGCAGCTTGGGAGGGAGAAATGAGCAGTTCTTC
CASSLGGRNEQFF
>16|.|TRBV6-6|TRBJ1-3|.
TGTGCCAGCAGTTACTCTTTTAAGAGGTCTGGAAACACCATATATTTT
CASSYSFKRSGNTIYF
>14|.|TRBV18|TRBJ1-2|TRBD1
TGTGCCAGCTCATCGACAGGGGCGAGCTATGGCTACACCTTC
CASSSTGASYGYTF
>14|.|TRBV15|TRBJ1-5|.
TGTGCCACCAGCAGAGATTTAAGCAATCAGCCCCAGCATTTT
CATSRDLSNQPQHF
>14|.|TRBV9|TRBJ1-5|.
TGTGCCAGCAGCATTGCCTCCGGCGGCCAGCCCCAGCATTTT
CASSIASGGQPQHF
>14|.|TRBV5-8|TRBJ1-5|TRBD1
TGTGCCAGCAATATGGGACAGACTAATCAGCCCCAGCATTTT
CASNMGQTNQPQHF
>15|.|TRBV28|TRBJ1-2|TRBD1
TGTGCCAGCAGTGCCTACCAGGGGGCGGCCTATGGCTACACCTTC
CASSAYQGAAYGYTF
>12|.|TRBV27|TRBJ2-7|.
TGTGCCAGCAGTTTAACCAGGGACGAGCAGTACTTC
CASSLTRDEQYF
>13|.|TRBV19|TRBJ1-4|.
TGTGCCAGTAGTTCCAGGGAGAACGAAAAACTGTTTTTT
CASSSRENEKLFF
>13|.|TRBV6-5|TRBJ1-3|TRBD1
TGTGCCATTGCACAGGGGGTCGGAAACACCATATATTTT
CAIAQGVGNTIYF
>14|.|TRBV19|TRBJ1-4|TRBD1
TGTGCCAGTAGACAGGGGGCGTGGAGGGAAAAACTGTTTTTT
CASRQGAWREKLFF
>16|.|TRBV5-5|TRBJ1-3|.
TGTGCCAGCAGCTTGGAGGGCAGGGGAGCAGGAAACACCATATATTTT
CASSLEGRGAGNTIYF
>14|.|TRBV27|TRBJ2-7|.
TGTGCCAGCAGCAGACCGGGATCCTCCTACGAGCAGTACTTC
CASSRPGSSYEQYF
>16|.|TRBV5-1|TRBJ1-1|.
TGCGCCAGCAGCTTGGACCGGCAGCTTATGAACACTGAAGCTTTCTTT
CASSLDRQLMNTEAFF
>13|.|TRBV5-4|TRBJ2-5|.
TGTGCCAGCAGCTTGGCAGGGAAAGAGACCCAGTACTTC
CASSLAGKETQYF
>15|once|TRBV9|TRBJ1-2|.
TGTGCCAGCAGCGGCGACCCAGGGGACGACTATGGCTACACCTTC
CASSGDPGDDYGYTF
>13|.|TRBV29-1|TRBJ1-5|.
TGCAGCGTTGGAGGTGGTTTCGGTCAGCCCCAGCATTTT
CSVGGGFGQPQHF
>13|few|TRBV11-1|TRBJ2-5|TRBD2
TGTGCCAGCGGTAGCGGGAGTCACGAGACCCAGTACTTC
CASGSGSHETQYF
>14|.|TRBV5-6|TRBJ2-2|.
TGTGCCAGCAGCTCTATCACCTGGGGCGGGGAGCTGTTTTTT
CASSSITWGGELFF
>11|.|TRBV11-2|TRBJ1-1|.
TGTGCCAGCAGCTTAGACGCCGGAATTTTCTTT
CASSLDAGIFF
>15|.|TRBV6-2/TRBV6-3|TRBJ2-7|.
TGTGCCAGCAGTTACGCCAGGCACTCCTCCTACGAGCAGTACTTC
CASSYARHSSYEQYF
>15|.|TRBV5-4|TRBJ2-2|TRBD1
TGTGCCAGCAGCTTAAACAGGGGGCGAACCGGGGAGCTGTTTTTT
CASSLNRGRTGELFF
>16|.|TRBV18|TRBJ2-1|.
TGTGCCAGCTCACCCGAGCCCTTGAGCTCCTACAATGAGCAGTTCTTC
CASSPEPLSSYNEQFF
>15|once|TRBV9|TRBJ2-3|TRBD1
TGTGCCAGCAGCTTCTCCGGGACAGTCACAGATACGCAGTATTTT
CASSFSGTVTDTQYF
>16|.|TRBV6-1|TRBJ1-6|.
TGTGCCAGCAGTGACCCCGCGGGGAGGGATAATTCACCCCTCCACTTT
CASSDPAGRDNSPLHF
>14|.|TRBV6-5|TRBJ1-1|.
TGTGCCAGCAGAGCGGGACTTATGAACACTGAAGCTTTCTTT
CASRAGLMNTEAFF
>16|.|TRBV27|TRBJ1-1|TRBD1
TGTGCCAGCAGTTTCCTGGTGTCAGGGGGTAACACTGAAGCTTTCTTT
CASSFLVSGGNTEAFF
>16|.|TRBV7-8|TRBJ2-1|.
TGTGCCAGCAGCTTAGTTCGGTTGGGGATCTACAATGAGCAGTTCTTC
CASSLVRLGIYNEQFF
>14|.|TRBV3-1/TRBV3-2|TRBJ2-7|TRBD2
TGTGCCAGCAGAGGGACTAGCGGGACCCACGAGCAGTACTTC
CASRGTSGTHEQYF